The rows below give T cell receptor beta chains drawn from one sample of a study of radiation and T cells in renal cell carcinoma. Produced via immunoSEQ multiplex PCR; TCRdb's table is partial and in-frame only. The sample carries 150,000 to 190,000 clones, about 87% recorded once. The source was blood, collected from a patient whose treatment included radiotherapy and nephrectomy. These receptors all come from a woman between 50 and 59 years old with renal cell carcinoma. Both conserved end residues are part of each CDR3.

CDR3aa | v_gene
CAWSSGPGVYNEQFF | TRBV30
CASSSGLAWVDEQFF | TRBV11-2
CASRRDGLYEQYF | TRBV2
CATDRGRLDEQYF | TRBV6-6
CASSKTSWETQYF | TRBV5-6
CASSIGGLSGANVLTF | TRBV19
CASSDDVGAEAFF | TRBV5-1
CASSDTDRVYYGYTF | TRBV2
CASSLVTGNQPQHF | TRBV5-6
CASSLNSPRRNTIYF | TRBV6-6
CASSVDSGTDTQYF | TRBV9
CASSLGTSEVQETQYF | TRBV5-4
CASSPPAVNTGELFF | TRBV7-9
CASSLQLGTGRRETQYF | TRBV7-9
CASRTGDWGANVLTF | TRBV2
CASSLQDTLSNQPQHF | TRBV7-8
CASSLYGENTEAFF | TRBV5-1
CASSYAGHRGNIQYF | TRBV6-5
CASSQAPTTDYGKLFF | TRBV4-1
CASKYSTGSNEKLFF | TRBV19
CASSFWLPGNTIYF | TRBV7-2
CASSRDRAQPQHF | TRBV5-4
CASTSSPEQYF | TRBV11-2
CASSLDGKGEKLFF | TRBV7-2